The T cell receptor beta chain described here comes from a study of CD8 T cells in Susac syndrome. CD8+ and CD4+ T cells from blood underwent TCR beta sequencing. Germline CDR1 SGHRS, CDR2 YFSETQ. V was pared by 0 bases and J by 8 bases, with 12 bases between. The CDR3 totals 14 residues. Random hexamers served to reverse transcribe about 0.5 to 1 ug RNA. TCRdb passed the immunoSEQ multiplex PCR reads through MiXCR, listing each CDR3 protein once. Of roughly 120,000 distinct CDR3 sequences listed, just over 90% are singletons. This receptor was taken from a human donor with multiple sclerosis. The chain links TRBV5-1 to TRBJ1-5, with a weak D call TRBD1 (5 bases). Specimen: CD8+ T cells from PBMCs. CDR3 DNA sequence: TGCGCCAGCAGCTTGGCGGGGGGAACGGAGCCCCAGCATTTT. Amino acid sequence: CASSLAGGTEPQHF.